This T cell receptor beta chain was recorded in a study of Ad26.COV2.S vaccination and SARS-CoV-2 variants. Study-level information: Once or twice, 56 days apart, Ad26.COV2.S was delivered intramuscularly. Study outcomes and limitations: Measures of TCR breadth and depth may have fallen short of total T cell responses.

Treatment indicated: roughly 19 received Ad26.COV2.S at low or high dose, single or two shots; roughly 5 received placebo; per-sample allocation not given. Sample collection was performed on day 63 after the first vaccine or placebo injection. Here immunoSEQ multiplex PCR was the method, and the copy in TCRdb shows in-frame clones only, minus some. The sample contains about 680,000 clones, 70% to 90% of which appear only once. With respect to this clone: Its antigen is not known.

The sequence was obtained from a person between 18 and 59 years old who received the Ad26.COV2.S COVID-19 vaccine or a placebo. Specimen: peripheral blood, collected in a trial of Ad26.COV2.S vaccine versus placebo.

The CDR3 region has the DNA TGCAGCGTCAGTACTAGCGGGGGGATCACAGATACGCAGTATTTT. It encodes CSVSTSGGITDTQYF. V usage is TRBV29-1 and J usage is TRBJ2-3, with TRBD2 identical over 12 bases. Germline V gives CDR1 SQVTM, CDR2 ANQGSEA. The CDR3 runs to 15 residues. The ends lost 6 bases at V and 2 bases at J; junction bases unmatched: 6.